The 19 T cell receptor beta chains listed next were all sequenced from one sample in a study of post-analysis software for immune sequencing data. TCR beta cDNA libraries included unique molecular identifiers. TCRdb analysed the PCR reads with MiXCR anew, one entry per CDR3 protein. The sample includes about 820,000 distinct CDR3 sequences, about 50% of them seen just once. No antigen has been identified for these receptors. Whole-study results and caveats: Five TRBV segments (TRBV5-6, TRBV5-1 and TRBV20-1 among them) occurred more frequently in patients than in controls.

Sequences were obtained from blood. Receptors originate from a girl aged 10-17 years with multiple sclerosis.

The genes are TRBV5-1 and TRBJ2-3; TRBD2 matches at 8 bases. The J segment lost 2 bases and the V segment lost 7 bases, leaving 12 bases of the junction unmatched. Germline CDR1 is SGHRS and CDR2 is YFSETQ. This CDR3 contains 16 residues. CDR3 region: CASHLSEREPTDTQYF. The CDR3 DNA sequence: TGCGCCAGCCACCTTAGCGAGCGGGAGCCCACAGATACGCAGTATTTT.

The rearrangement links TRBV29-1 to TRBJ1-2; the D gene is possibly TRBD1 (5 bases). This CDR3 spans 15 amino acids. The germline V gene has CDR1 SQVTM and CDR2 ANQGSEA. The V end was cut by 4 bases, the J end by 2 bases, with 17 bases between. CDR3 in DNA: TGCAGCGTTGCGGGGGAAGCGGACAAGAACTATGGCTACACCTTC. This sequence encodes CSVAGEADKNYGYTF. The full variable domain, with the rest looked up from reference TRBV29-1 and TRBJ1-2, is SAVISQKPSRDICQRGTSLTIQCQVDSQVTMMFWYRQQPGQSLTLIATANQGSEATYESGFVIDKFPISRPNLTFSTLTVSNMSPEDSSIYLCSVAGEADKNYGYTFGSGTRLTVV.

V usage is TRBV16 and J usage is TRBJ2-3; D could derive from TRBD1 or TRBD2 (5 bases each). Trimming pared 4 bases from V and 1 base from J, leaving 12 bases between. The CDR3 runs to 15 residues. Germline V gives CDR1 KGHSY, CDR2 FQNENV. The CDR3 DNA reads TGTGCCAGCAGCCCCGGGACGGCCGGCACAGATACGCAGTATTTT. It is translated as CASSPGTAGTDTQYF.

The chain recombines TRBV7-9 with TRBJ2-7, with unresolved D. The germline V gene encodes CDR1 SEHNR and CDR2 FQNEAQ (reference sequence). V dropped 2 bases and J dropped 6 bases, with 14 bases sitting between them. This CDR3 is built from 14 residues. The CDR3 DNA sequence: TGTGCCAGCAGCTTAAGAAATAGACCCGGCGAGCAGTACTTC. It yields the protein CASSLRNRPGEQYF.

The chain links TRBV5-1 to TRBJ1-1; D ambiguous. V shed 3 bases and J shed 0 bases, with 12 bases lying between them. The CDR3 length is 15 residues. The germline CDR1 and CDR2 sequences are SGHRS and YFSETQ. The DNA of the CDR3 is TGCGCCAGCAGCTCCTCCGGGATGATGAACACTGAAGCTTTCTTT. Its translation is CASSSSGMMNTEAFF.

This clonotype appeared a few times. The CDR3 nucleotides read TGCGCCAGCAGCGGGACTCTTCCCGACTCCTACGAGCAGTACTTC. It translates to CASSGTLPDSYEQYF. This chain joins TRBV5-1 and TRBJ2-7; maybe TRBD2 (6 bases). Germline V gene lookup returns CDR1 SGHRS and CDR2 YFSETQ. CDR3 length: 15 residues. V was clipped by 4 bases and J by 0 bases, with 14 bases between them.

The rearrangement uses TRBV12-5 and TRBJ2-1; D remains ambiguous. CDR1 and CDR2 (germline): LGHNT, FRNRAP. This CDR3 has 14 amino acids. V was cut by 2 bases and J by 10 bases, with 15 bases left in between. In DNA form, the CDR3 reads TGTGCTAGTGGTTTGTTATCTAGTTGGTTGGAGCAGTTCTTC. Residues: CASGLLSSWLEQFF.

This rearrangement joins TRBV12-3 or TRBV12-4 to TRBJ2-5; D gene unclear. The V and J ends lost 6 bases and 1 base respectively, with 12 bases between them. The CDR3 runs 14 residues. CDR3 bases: TGTGCCAGCAGCCCCCCCGTCAGCCAAGAGACCCAGTACTTC. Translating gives CASSPPVSQETQYF.

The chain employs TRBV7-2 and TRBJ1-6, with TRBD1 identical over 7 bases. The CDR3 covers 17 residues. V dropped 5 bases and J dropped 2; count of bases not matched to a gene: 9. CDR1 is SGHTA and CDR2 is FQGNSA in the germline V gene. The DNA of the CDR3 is TGTGCCAGCAGCCCGTCAGGGGGTGGGCCCTATAATTCACCCCTCCACTTT. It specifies CASSPSGGGPYNSPLHF.

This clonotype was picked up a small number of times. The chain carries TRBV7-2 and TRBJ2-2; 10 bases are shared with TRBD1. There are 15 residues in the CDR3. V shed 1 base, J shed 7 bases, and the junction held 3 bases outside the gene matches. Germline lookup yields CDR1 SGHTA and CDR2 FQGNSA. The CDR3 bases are TGTGCCAGCAGCTTAGAGGGACAGGGGATCGGGGAGCTGTTTTTT. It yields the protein CASSLEGQGIGELFF.

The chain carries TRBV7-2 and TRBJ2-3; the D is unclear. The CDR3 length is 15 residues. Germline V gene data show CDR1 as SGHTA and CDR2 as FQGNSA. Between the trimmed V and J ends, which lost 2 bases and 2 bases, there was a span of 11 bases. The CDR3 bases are TGTGCCAGCAGCTTAAGAACCCTTCCCACAGATACGCAGTATTTT. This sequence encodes CASSLRTLPTDTQYF.

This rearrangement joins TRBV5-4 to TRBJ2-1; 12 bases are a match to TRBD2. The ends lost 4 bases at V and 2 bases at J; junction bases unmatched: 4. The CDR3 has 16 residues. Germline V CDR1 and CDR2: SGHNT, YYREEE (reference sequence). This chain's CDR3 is CASSGTSGRPYNEQFF. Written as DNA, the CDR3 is TGTGCCAGCAGCGGAACTAGCGGGAGGCCCTACAATGAGCAGTTCTTC. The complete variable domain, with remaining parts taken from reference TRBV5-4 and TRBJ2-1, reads ETGVTQSPTHLIKTRGQQVTLRCSSQSGHNTVSWYQQALGQGPQFIFQYYREEENGRGNFPPRFSGLQFPNYSSELNVNALELDDSALYLCASSGTSGRPYNEQFFGPGTRLTVL.

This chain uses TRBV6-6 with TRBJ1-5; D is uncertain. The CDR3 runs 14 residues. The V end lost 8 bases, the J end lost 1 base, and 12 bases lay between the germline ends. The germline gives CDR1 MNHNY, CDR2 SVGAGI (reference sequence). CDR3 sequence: CASGIIISNQPQHF. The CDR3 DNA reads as TGTGCCAGCGGAATAATAATAAGCAATCAGCCCCAGCATTTT.

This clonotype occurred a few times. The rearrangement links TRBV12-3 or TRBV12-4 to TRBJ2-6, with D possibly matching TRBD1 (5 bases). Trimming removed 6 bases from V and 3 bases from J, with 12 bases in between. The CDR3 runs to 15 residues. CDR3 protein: CASRRRGSGANVLTF. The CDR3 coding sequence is TGTGCCAGCAGAAGAAGGGGAAGTGGGGCCAACGTCCTGACTTTC.

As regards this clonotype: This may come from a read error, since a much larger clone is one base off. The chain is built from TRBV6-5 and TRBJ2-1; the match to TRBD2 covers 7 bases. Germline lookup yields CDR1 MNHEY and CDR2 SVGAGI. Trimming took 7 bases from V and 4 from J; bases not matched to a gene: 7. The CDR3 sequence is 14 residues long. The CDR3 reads CASTGSGDYNEQFF. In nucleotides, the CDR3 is TGTGCCAGCACAGGGAGCGGGGATTACAATGAGCAGTTCTTC.

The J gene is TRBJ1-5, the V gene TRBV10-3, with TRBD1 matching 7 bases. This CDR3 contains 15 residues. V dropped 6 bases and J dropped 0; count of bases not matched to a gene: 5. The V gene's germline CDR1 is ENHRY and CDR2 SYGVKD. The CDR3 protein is CAISGTAISNQPQHF. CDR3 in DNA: TGTGCCATCAGCGGGACAGCAATTAGCAATCAGCCCCAGCATTTT.

CDR3 amino acids: CSVGQVLLHEQYF. As DNA, the CDR3 is TGCAGCGTGGGACAGGTTCTTCTCCACGAGCAGTACTTC. The V call is TRBV29-1, the J call TRBJ2-7; TRBD1 matches at 8 bases. Germline V gene sequence: CDR1 SQVTM, CDR2 ANQGSEA. V lost 6 bases to trimming and J lost 5 bases; unmatched junction nucleotides: 9. The CDR3 runs to 13 residues.

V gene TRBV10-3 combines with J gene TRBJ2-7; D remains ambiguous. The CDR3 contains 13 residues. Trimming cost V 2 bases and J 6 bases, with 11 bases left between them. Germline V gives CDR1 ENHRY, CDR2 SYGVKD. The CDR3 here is CAISENLGFEQYF. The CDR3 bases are TGTGCCATCAGTGAGAACTTAGGATTCGAGCAGTACTTC.

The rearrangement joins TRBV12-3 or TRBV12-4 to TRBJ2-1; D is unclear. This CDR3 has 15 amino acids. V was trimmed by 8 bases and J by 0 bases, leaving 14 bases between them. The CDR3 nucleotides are TGTGCCAGCTCTATTGTCTTCCCCTCCTACAATGAGCAGTTCTTC. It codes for CASSIVFPSYNEQFF.